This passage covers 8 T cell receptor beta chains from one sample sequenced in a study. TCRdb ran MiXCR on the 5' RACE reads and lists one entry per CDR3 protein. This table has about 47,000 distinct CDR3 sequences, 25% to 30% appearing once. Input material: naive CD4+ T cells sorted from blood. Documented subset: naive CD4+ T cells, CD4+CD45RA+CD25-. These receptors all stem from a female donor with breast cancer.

CDR3: CASSLGPTGELFF. The CDR3 region has the DNA TGTGCCAGCAGCTTGGGACCAACCGGGGAGCTGTTTTTT. This chain uses TRBV5-4 with TRBJ2-2; D is uncertain. The CDR3 covers 13 residues. V was clipped by 0 bases and J by 5 bases, with 5 bases between them. Germline-derived CDR1 and CDR2 are SGHNT and YYREEE (reference sequence).

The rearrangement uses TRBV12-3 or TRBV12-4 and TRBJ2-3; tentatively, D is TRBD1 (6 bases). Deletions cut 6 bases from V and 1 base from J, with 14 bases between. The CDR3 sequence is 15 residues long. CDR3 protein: CASRAQGLGTDTQYF. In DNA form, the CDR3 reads TGTGCCAGCAGGGCCCAGGGGTTGGGCACAGATACGCAGTATTTT.

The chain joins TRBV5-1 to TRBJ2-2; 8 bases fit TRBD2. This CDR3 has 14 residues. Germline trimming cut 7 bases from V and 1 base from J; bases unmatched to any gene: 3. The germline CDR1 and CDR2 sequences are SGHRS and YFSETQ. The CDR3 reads CASLSGKNTGELFF. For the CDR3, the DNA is TGCGCCAGCCTTAGCGGGAAGAACACCGGGGAGCTGTTTTTT.

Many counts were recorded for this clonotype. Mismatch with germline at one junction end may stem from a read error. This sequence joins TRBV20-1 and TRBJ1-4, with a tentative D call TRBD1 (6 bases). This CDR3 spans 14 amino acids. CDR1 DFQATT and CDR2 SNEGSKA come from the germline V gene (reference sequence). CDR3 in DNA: TGCAGTGCTCGAGAGGTGCAGGGGCGGGAAAAACTGTTTTTT. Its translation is CSAREVQGREKLFF.

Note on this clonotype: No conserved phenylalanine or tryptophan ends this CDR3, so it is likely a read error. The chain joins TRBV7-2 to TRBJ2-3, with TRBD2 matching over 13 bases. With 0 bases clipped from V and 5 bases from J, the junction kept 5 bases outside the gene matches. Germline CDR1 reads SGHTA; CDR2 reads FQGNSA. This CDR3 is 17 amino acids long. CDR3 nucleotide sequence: TGTGCCAGCAGCTTAGCCCCACTAGCGGGGGGGATAGATACGCAGTATCTT. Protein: CASSLAPLAGGIDTQYL.

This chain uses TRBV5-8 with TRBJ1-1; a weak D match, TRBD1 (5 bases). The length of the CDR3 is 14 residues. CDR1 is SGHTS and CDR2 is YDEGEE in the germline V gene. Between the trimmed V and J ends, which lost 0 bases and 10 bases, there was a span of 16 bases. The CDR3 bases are TGTGCCAGCAGCTTGGAGACAGCTGGAGTTGGAGCTTTCTTT. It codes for CASSLETAGVGAFF. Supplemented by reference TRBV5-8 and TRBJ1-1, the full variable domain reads EAGVTQSPTHLIKTRGQQATLRCSPISGHTSVYWYQQALGLGLQFLLWYDEGEERNRGNFPPRFSGRQFPNYSSELNVNALELEDSALYLCASSLETAGVGAFFGQGTRLTVV.

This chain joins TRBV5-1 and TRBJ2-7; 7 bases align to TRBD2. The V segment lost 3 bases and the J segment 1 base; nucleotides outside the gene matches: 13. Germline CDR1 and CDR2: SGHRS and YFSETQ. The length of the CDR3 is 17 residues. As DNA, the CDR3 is TGCGCCAGCAGCTCCAAACCTAGCGGTGAGGGGTCCTACGAGCAGTACTTC. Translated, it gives CASSSKPSGEGSYEQYF.

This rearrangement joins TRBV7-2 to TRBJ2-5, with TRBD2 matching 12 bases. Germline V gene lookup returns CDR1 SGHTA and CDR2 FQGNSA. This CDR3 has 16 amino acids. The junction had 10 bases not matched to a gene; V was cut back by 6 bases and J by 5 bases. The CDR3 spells CASSRRTSGNGETQYF. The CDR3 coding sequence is TGTGCCAGCAGTCGACGGACTAGCGGGAATGGGGAGACCCAGTACTTC.